The entry below describes one TCR beta chain. Antigen unknown. V gave up 4 bases and J gave up 5 bases, with 19 bases separating them. The CDR3 extends over 16 amino acids. The germline V gene has CDR1 ENHRY and CDR2 SYGVKD. The data were obtained in a study of shared clonotypes between healthy human individuals. The study's findings and limits: Generation of non-shared clonotypes was less probable than generation of clonotypes shared by all four donors. Sampling used blood alone; tissue repertoires probably differ.

Assay runs were performed at deep level. The protocol was immunoSEQ multiplex PCR, while the TCRdb copy is restricted to in-frame clones and leaves out a portion. Among roughly 2 million clones listed, approximately 94% were seen once. The chain carries TRBV10-3 and TRBJ2-3, with D perhaps TRBD2 (6 bases). The TCR originated in a man between 18 and 29 years old in good health. The specimen sequenced was naive CD4+ T cells sorted from blood. Subset: CD45RA+ positively selected. CDR3: CAISARDGTPQDTQYF. The DNA for the CDR3 is TGTGCCATCAGTGCCCGGGACGGGACTCCTCAAGATACGCAGTATTTT.